The rows below give T cell receptor beta chains drawn from one sample of a study of T cells in Graves' hyperthyroidism and ophthalmopathy. TCRdb independently ran MiXCR on the multiplex PCR reads; one entry per CDR3 protein. Of 300,000 to 450,000 distinct CDR3 sequences in the sample, 15% to 20% were seen once. Sequences were obtained from blood. Receptors were obtained from a woman in her thirties or forties with Graves' ophthalmopathy. The CDR3 runs from the conserved cysteine through the conserved F or W. Fields, in order: clone size, CDR3 length, V gene, D gene, J gene, CDR3 DNA, CDR3 protein. D genes are given only for firm matches. Clone size appears in some rows only: once, few, many, or a class for an expanded clone.

many	13	TRBV28	-	TRBJ1-5	TGTGCCAGCAGAGGGCGGGGCAATCAGCCCCAGCATTTT	CASRGRGNQPQHF
many	16	TRBV20-1	-	TRBJ1-1	TGCAGTGCTAGACCCGCCCAGGGATCAATGAACACTGAAGCTTTCTTT	CSARPAQGSMNTEAFF
many	17	TRBV6-1	TRBD1	TRBJ1-6	TGTGCCAGCAGGAAGAACAGGGGACCCTTCAATAATTCACCCCTCCACTTT	CASRKNRGPFNNSPLHF
many	14	TRBV11-2	TRBD1	TRBJ1-5	TGTGCCAGCAGCTTAGTCGGACAGGGTCAGCCCCAGCATTTT	CASSLVGQGQPQHF
many	14	TRBV20-1	-	TRBJ2-5	TGCAGTGCTAGAGGCCCTAGCGTGGGGGAGACCCAGTACTTC	CSARGPSVGETQYF
many	12	TRBV18	-	TRBJ2-5	TGTGCCAGCAGCCCCACGGGGGAGACCCAGTACTTC	CASSPTGETQYF
many	15	TRBV6-1	-	TRBJ2-7	TGTGCCAGCAGTGAAGCCCATTATAGCTCCTACGAGCAGTACTTC	CASSEAHYSSYEQYF
many	14	TRBV7-2	-	TRBJ2-7	TGTGCCAGCAGCCCGCCGGGACAATCCTACGAGCAGTACTTC	CASSPPGQSYEQYF
-	20	TRBV6-2/TRBV6-3	-	TRBJ2-6	TGTGCCAGCAGTTCCGAGACAAAATTTAACTCCCACTCTGGGGCCAACGTCCTGACTTTC	CASSSETKFNSHSGANVLTF
many	16	TRBV28	-	TRBJ2-6	TGTGCCAGCAGTTTATGGTCAGGATCTGGGGCCAACGTCCTGACTTTC	CASSLWSGSGANVLTF
many	14	TRBV20-1	-	TRBJ1-6	TGCAGTGCTAGAGCGGGACGGAATAATTCACCCCTCCACTTT	CSARAGRNNSPLHF